The 18 T cell receptor beta chains presented below share a single source sample, sequenced in a study of T-cell memory formation after mild COVID-19. MiXCR, applied by TCRdb to the 5' RACE reads, yields one record per CDR3 protein. Among roughly 200,000 distinct CDR3 sequences listed, around 18% were seen once. Material for sequencing was PBMCs or a T cell subset sorted from them (not recorded which). Source of these receptors: an adult woman who had mild COVID-19 (a few samples of this study predate the infection). Cell type and time point are not known.

The chain is built from TRBV5-8 and TRBJ2-6; D tentatively fits TRBD1 or TRBD2 (5 bases each). The germline V gene has CDR1 SGHTS and CDR2 YDEGEE. V was trimmed by 4 bases and J by 0 bases, leaving 17 bases between them. The CDR3 loop spans 18 amino acids. DNA for the CDR3: TGTGCCAGCAGCCGCAGAGGGGTGCCGGGCTCTGGGGCCAACGTCCTGACTTTC. Translation gives CASSRRGVPGSGANVLTF. Supplemented by reference TRBV5-8 and TRBJ2-6, the full variable domain reads EAGVTQSPTHLIKTRGQQATLRCSPISGHTSVYWYQQALGLGLQFLLWYDEGEERNRGNFPPRFSGRQFPNYSSELNVNALELEDSALYLCASSRRGVPGSGANVLTFGAGSRLTVL.

This clonotype was observed a handful of times. This chain links TRBV6-5 with TRBJ2-3, with 7 nucleotides matching TRBD1. CDR3 length: 15 residues. Germline CDR1 MNHEY, CDR2 SVGAGI. Trimming removed 6 bases from V and 1 base from J; junction bases left unmatched: 7. CDR3 amino acids: CASRDRPGGTDTQYF. The CDR3 region has the DNA TGTGCCAGCAGGGACAGGCCTGGGGGCACAGATACGCAGTATTTT.

The J gene is TRBJ2-3, the V gene TRBV5-1; 8 positions match TRBD2. The CDR3 totals 19 residues. Germline CDR1 reads SGHRS; CDR2 reads YFSETQ. V dropped 4 bases and J dropped 0; count of bases not matched to a gene: 16. The CDR3 DNA reads as TGCGCCAGCAGCCCCCTCGTCCTCCGGGGGGGCCGGAGCACAGATACGCAGTATTTT. Translating it yields CASSPLVLRGGRSTDTQYF.

The rearrangement links TRBV6-2 or TRBV6-3 to TRBJ2-6; unclear D gene. CDR1 and CDR2 (germline): MNHEY, SVGEGT. The CDR3 contains 14 residues. Trimming left V 7 bases short and J 0 bases short, with 7 bases between. CDR3 bases: TGTGCCAGCAAGTACAGCTCTGGGGCCAACGTCCTGACTTTC. Translating gives CASKYSSGANVLTF.

V usage is TRBV7-2 and J usage is TRBJ1-5; no firm D call. Trimming shortened V by 1 base and J by 0 bases, and 7 bases separated the two germline ends. Germline assignment: CDR1 SGHTA and CDR2 FQGNSA. The CDR3 has 15 residues. Here the CDR3 DNA reads TGTGCCAGCAGCTTAGACGGCTATAGCAATCAGCCCCAGCATTTT. As protein: CASSLDGYSNQPQHF. Using reference TRBV7-2 and TRBJ1-5 for the parts outside the CDR3, the full variable domain is GAGVSQSPSNKVTEKGKDVELRCDPISGHTALYWYRQSLGQGLEFLIYFQGNSAPDKSGLPSDRFSAERTGGSVSTLTIQRTQQEDSAVYLCASSLDGYSNQPQHFGDGTRLSIL.

The V gene is TRBV20-1, the J gene TRBJ1-1, with 9 nucleotides matching TRBD1. Unmatched junction bases numbered 17, after V lost 6 bases and J lost 0 bases. Germline CDR1 DFQATT, CDR2 SNEGSKA (reference sequence). The CDR3 length is 18 residues. The CDR3 loop is CSAPAVDRGGIMNTEAFF. The CDR3 DNA is TGCAGTGCCCCCGCTGTGGACAGGGGTGGGATTATGAACACTGAAGCTTTCTTT.

This clonotype was picked up one time. The chain has TRBV3-1 and TRBJ2-1; no definite D call. CDR3 length equals 13 residues. Germline lookup yields CDR1 LGHDT and CDR2 YNNKEL (reference sequence). With 0 bases removed from V and 9 bases from J, the gap between germline ends came to 9 bases. In DNA form, the CDR3 reads TGTGCCAGCAGCCAAGATGGAATTGGTGAGCAGTTCTTC. Its protein is CASSQDGIGEQFF.

This clonotype showed up many times. The V and J genes are TRBV5-1 and TRBJ2-2; 8 nucleotides match TRBD1. J lost 0 bases, V lost 4 bases, and 5 bases had no gene match. The germline CDR1 and CDR2 sequences are SGHRS and YFSETQ. CDR3 length: 16 residues. CDR3: CASSTGQGPNTGELFF. CDR3 nucleotide sequence: TGCGCCAGCAGCACCGGACAGGGCCCGAACACCGGGGAGCTGTTTTTT.

This clonotype appeared a few times. This chain joins TRBV4-1 and TRBJ1-2, with a tentative D call TRBD1 (5 bases). Germline V lookup: CDR1 MGHRA, CDR2 YSYEKL. V lost 1 base to trimming and J lost 3 bases, with 12 bases between them. The CDR3 runs to 15 residues. In DNA form, the CDR3 reads TGCGCCAGCAGCCAAGGAGAGGGGTATTACTATGGCTACACCTTC. It translates to CASSQGEGYYYGYTF.

This clonotype was recorded at least ten times. This chain uses TRBV10-3 with TRBJ2-3, with a weak D call TRBD1 (5 bases). This CDR3 spans 14 amino acids. Trimming took 5 bases from V and 3 from J, leaving 12 bases between them. CDR1 ENHRY and CDR2 SYGVKD come from the germline V gene. For the CDR3, the DNA is TGTGCCATCAGTCCCCAGGGTGCAACAGATACGCAGTATTTT. Protein product: CAISPQGATDTQYF.

This chain joins TRBV18 and TRBJ1-3, with 7 bases that match TRBD1. The trim removed 3 bases at V and 3 bases at J, leaving 5 bases unmatched. Germline CDR1 KGHSH, CDR2 LQKENI. The CDR3 loop spans 15 amino acids. In DNA form, the CDR3 reads TGTGCCAGCTCACCCACAGGGGAAATTGGAAACACCATATATTTT. It specifies CASSPTGEIGNTIYF. Combining the CDR3 with reference TRBV18 and TRBJ1-3 gives the whole variable domain NAGVMQNPRHLVRRRGQEARLRCSPMKGHSHVYWYRQLPEEGLKFMVYLQKENIIDESGMPKERFSAEFPKEGPSILRIQQVVRGDSAAYFCASSPTGEIGNTIYFGEGSWLTVV.

This clonotype was seen just once. This chain uses TRBV5-8 with TRBJ2-1, with D possibly TRBD1 on 5 matching bases. V lost 0 bases to trimming and J lost 9 bases, with 7 bases between them. The germline V gene has CDR1 SGHTS and CDR2 YDEGEE. The CDR3 spans 12 residues. Here the CDR3 reads CASSLEGREQFF. The CDR3 coding sequence is TGTGCCAGCAGCTTGGAGGGGCGTGAGCAGTTCTTC.

The J gene is TRBJ1-1, the V gene TRBV11-2; 7 bases map to TRBD1. The CDR3 loop spans 20 amino acids. Trimming at V came to 4 bases and at J to 3 bases, leaving 23 bases not matched to a gene. The germline CDR1 and CDR2 sequences are SGHAT and FQNNGV. Here the CDR3 reads CASSSNPQGTMSLTDTEAFF. CDR3 sequence (DNA): TGTGCCAGCAGCTCGAACCCACAGGGGACGATGAGCCTAACGGACACTGAAGCTTTCTTT.

The chain recombines TRBV5-4 with TRBJ2-1; 9 nucleotides match TRBD1. V gave up 0 bases and J gave up 9 bases; unmatched junction bases: 7. Germline assignment: CDR1 SGHNT and CDR2 YYREEE (reference sequence). The CDR3 runs to 15 residues. CDR3 amino acids: CASSLGTGVQFEQFF. For the CDR3, the DNA is TGTGCCAGCAGCTTGGGGACAGGGGTGCAATTTGAGCAGTTCTTC.

The CDR3 coding sequence is TGCGCCAGCAGCTTGGATGGATCCGCTAACTATGGCTACACCTTC. This translates into CASSLDGSANYGYTF. The rearrangement joins TRBV5-1 to TRBJ1-2; D gene ambiguous. This CDR3 comprises 15 residues. The V gene's germline CDR1 is SGHRS and CDR2 YFSETQ. Trimming cost V 0 bases and J 0 bases, with 9 bases left between them.

A few counts support this clonotype. This chain joins TRBV5-1 and TRBJ2-1; 7 bases are shared with TRBD2. CDR3 length: 15 residues. Germline-derived CDR1 and CDR2 are SGHRS and YFSETQ. The trim removed 0 bases at V and 7 bases at J, leaving 7 bases unmatched. CDR3 sequence (DNA): TGCGCCAGCAGCTTGGTTGGCGGGAGTACAAATGAGCAGTTCTTC. It codes for CASSLVGGSTNEQFF.

This clonotype was observed a handful of times. V usage is TRBV7-9 and J usage is TRBJ2-7; 9 nucleotides line up with TRBD2. From germline, CDR1 is SEHNR and CDR2 FQNEAQ (reference sequence). The ends lost 2 bases at V and 3 bases at J; junction bases unmatched: 11. CDR3 length: 17 residues. The CDR3 region is CASSLSGGLAGSYEQYF. The DNA of the CDR3 is TGTGCCAGCAGCTTATCGGGGGGCCTAGCGGGGAGCTACGAGCAGTACTTC.

This clonotype came up many times. CDR3 coding DNA: TGTGCCAGCAGCCCCAATAGCCATGAGCAGTTCTTC. Translating it yields CASSPNSHEQFF. The J gene is TRBJ2-1, the V gene TRBV7-2; D is unresolved. The germline V gene has CDR1 SGHTA and CDR2 FQGNSA. Trimming pared 5 bases from V and 8 bases from J, leaving 10 bases between. This CDR3 spans 12 amino acids. The entire variable domain, with the rest obtained from reference TRBV7-2 and TRBJ2-1, is as follows: GAGVSQSPSNKVTEKGKDVELRCDPISGHTALYWYRQSLGQGLEFLIYFQGNSAPDKSGLPSDRFSAERTGGSVSTLTIQRTQQEDSAVYLCASSPNSHEQFFGPGTRLTVL.